This paragraph covers one TCR beta chain sequence. Its antigen remains unknown. These data belong to a study of persistence of HIV-infected CD4 T cells. Stimulation used approximately 9.6 ug/mL lysate from CMV-infected fibroblasts. Sorted nonresponding memory CD4+ T cells were CD40L-negative, CD69-negative, CD45RO-high. Adults with HIV-1 started suppressive ART while chronically infected. Donors had undetectable plasma HIV-1 RNA, under 50 copies/mL, for 4+ years. The libraries were made with immunoSEQ version 4 in survey mode. Profiled with immunoSEQ multiplex PCR; TCRdb holds only in-frame clones, not every one. The data show about 40,000 clones, 65% to 85% seen once. Points from the study as a whole: Antigen-responding cells were enriched for degenerate expanded CDR3beta sequences.

The CDR3 is made up of 14 amino acids. Germline V gene data show CDR1 as LNHDA and CDR2 as SQIVND (reference sequence). Between the trimmed V and J ends, which lost 7 bases and 0 bases, there was a span of 10 bases. The receptor was isolated from an adult man with HIV who was CMV-seropositive. The genes are TRBV19 and TRBJ1-5, with unresolved D. This sample comprised CD4+ T cells sorted from PBMCs after roughly 20-hour stimulation, obtained from a patient who received antiretroviral therapy. The CDR3 DNA is TGTGCCAGTAAAGACGACCTTAGCAATCAGCCCCAGCATTTT. Its protein product is CASKDDLSNQPQHF.